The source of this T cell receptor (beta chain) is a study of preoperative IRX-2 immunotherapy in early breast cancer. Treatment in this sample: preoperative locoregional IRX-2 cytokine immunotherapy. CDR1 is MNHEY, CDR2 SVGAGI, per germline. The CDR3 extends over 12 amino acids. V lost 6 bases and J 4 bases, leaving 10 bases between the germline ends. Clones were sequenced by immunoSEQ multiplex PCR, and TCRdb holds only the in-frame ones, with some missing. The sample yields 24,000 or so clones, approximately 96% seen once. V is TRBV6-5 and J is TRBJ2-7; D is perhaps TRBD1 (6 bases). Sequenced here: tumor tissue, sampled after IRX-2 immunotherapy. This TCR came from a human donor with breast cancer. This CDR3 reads CASSRTGYEQYF. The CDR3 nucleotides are TGTGCCAGCAGCCGTACAGGGTACGAGCAGTACTTC.